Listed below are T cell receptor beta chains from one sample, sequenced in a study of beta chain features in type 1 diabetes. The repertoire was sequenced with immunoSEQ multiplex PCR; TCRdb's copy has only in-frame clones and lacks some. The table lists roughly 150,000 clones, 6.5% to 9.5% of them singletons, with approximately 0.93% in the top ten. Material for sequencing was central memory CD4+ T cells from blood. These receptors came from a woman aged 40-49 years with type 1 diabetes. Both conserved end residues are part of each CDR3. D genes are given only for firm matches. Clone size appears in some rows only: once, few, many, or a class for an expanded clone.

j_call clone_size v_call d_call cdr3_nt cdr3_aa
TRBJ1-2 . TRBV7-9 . TGTGCCAGCAGCTTAAGTCAGGGGCAAGATGGCTACACCTTC CASSLSQGQDGYTF
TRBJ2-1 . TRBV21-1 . TGTGCCAGCAGCAAAAAGCGCACTAGCGGGATGTATTACAATGAGCAGTTCTTC CASSKKRTSGMYYNEQFF
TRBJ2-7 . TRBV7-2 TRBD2 TGTGCCAGCAGCGGGGGGGGCGAGCAGTACTTC CASSGGGEQYF
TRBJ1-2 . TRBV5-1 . TGCGCCAGCAGCGAGACAGCTAACTATGGCTACACCTTC CASSETANYGYTF
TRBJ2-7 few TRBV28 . TGTGCCAGCAGTTTGATGAAACAGCCCTACGAGCAGTACTTC CASSLMKQPYEQYF
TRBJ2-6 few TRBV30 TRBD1 TGTGCTCTAGGGGGCTACGGGGCCAACGTCCTGACTTTC CALGGYGANVLTF
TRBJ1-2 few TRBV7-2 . TGTGCCAGCAGAATCGGGGTAGCTAACTATGGCTACACCTTC CASRIGVANYGYTF
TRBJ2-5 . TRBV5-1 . TGCGCCAGCAGCTTGGCCAGGGGCCCCAGGGCGGAGACCCAGTACTTC CASSLARGPRAETQYF
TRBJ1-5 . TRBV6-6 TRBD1 TGTGCCAGCAGCTCAGGGGGTCACAATCAGCCCCAGCATTTT CASSSGGHNQPQHF
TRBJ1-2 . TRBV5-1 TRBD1 TGCGCCAGCAGCGTGACAGGGAACGGCTACACCTTC CASSVTGNGYTF
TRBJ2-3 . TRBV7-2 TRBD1 TGTGCCAGCAGCTTACAGGGGGCCACCGATACGCAGTATTTT CASSLQGATDTQYF
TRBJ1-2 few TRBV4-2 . TGTGCCAGCAGCTTTGTAGGGGTTAACTATGGCTACACCTTC CASSFVGVNYGYTF
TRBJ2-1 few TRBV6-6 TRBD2 TGTGCCAGCAGTTACTCACTAGCGGGAGGGAATGAGCAGTTCTTC CASSYSLAGGNEQFF
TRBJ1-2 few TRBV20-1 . TGCAGTGCCTATAGGGGTGGCTACACCTTC CSAYRGGYTF
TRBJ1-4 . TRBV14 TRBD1 TGTGCCAGCAGCCCCGGGACAGGGAATGAAAAACTGTTTTTT CASSPGTGNEKLFF
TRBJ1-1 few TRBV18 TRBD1 TGTGCCAGCTCAGAACAGGGACAGGTGAACACTGAAGCTTTCTTT CASSEQGQVNTEAFF
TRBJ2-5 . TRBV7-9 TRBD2 TGTGCCAGCAGCCCCGGACTAGCGGGCGAGACCCAGTACTTC CASSPGLAGETQYF
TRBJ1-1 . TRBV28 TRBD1 TGTGCCAGCAGTTCCTCGTGGGGCAAGACAGGGAAGGGCACTGAAGCTTTCTTT CASSSSWGKTGKGTEAFF
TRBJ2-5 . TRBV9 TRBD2 TGTGCCAGCAGCGTAGCTGGAGGGCGGGGGGAGACCCAGTACTTC CASSVAGGRGETQYF
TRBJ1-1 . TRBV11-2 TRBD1 TGTGCCAGCAGCCAACTAAGGCAGGGGGCCTCCGCTTTCTTT CASSQLRQGASAFF
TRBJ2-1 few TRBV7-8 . TGTGCCAGCAGCTTAGGAAGGGGCAACTACAATGAGCAGTTCTTC CASSLGRGNYNEQFF
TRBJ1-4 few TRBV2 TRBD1 TGTGCCAGCAGAAACCGGGACAGGGGACGGGAAAAACTGTTTTTT CASRNRDRGREKLFF
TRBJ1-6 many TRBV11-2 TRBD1 TGTGCCAGCAGCCAGCAGGGGACAGGGAATTCACCCCTCCACTTT CASSQQGTGNSPLHF
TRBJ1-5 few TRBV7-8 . TGTGCCAGCAGCTTAGCGCAGGGTAGCAATCAGCCCCAGCATTTT CASSLAQGSNQPQHF
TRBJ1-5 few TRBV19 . TGTGCCAGTAGTATAGAGAGGGGGGGGCCGAGCAATCAGCCCCAGCATTTT CASSIERGGPSNQPQHF
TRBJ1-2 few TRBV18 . TGTGCCAGCTCACCTGAACAAAACTATGGCTACACCTTC CASSPEQNYGYTF
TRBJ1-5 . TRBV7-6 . TGTGCCAGCAGCTTAGACAGCGGAGGGCCCCAGCATTTT CASSLDSGGPQHF